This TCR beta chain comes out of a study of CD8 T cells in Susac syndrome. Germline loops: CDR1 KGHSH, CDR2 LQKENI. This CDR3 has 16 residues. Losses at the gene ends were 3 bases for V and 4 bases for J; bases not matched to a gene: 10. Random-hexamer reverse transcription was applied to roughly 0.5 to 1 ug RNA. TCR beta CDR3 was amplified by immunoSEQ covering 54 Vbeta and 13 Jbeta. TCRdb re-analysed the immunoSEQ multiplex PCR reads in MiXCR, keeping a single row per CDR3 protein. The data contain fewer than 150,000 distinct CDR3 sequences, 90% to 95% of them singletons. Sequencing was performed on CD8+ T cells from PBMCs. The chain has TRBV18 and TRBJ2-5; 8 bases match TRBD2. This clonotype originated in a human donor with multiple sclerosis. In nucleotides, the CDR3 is TGTGCCAGCTCACCCGAAGCGGGAGTAGGATTAGAGACCCAGTACTTC. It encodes CASSPEAGVGLETQYF.